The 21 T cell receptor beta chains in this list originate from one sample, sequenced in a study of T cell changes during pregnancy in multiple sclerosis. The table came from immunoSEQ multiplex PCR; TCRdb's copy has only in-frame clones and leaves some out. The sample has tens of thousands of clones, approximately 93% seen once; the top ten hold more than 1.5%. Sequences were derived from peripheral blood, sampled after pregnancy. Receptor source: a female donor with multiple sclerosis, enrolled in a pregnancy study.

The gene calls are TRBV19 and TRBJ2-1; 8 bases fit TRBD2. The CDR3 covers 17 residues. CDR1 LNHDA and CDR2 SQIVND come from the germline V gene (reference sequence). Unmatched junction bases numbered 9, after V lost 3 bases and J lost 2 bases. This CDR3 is CASSMRRTSLTYNEQFF. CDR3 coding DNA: TGTGCCAGTAGTATGCGACGGACTAGCCTTACCTACAATGAGCAGTTCTTC.

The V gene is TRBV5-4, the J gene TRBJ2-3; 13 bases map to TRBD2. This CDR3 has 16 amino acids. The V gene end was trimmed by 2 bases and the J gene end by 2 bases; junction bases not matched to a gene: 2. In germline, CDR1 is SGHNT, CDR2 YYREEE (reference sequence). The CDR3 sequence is CASSLGTSGITDTQYF. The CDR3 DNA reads TGTGCCAGCAGCTTAGGGACTAGCGGGATCACAGATACGCAGTATTTT.

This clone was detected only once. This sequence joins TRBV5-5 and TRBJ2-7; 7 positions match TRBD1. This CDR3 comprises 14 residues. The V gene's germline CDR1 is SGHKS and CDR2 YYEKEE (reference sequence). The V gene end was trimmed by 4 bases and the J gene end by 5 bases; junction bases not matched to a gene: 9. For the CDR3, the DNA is TGTGCCAGCAGCCCCGGGCAGGGGGTCCACGAGCAGTACTTC. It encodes CASSPGQGVHEQYF.

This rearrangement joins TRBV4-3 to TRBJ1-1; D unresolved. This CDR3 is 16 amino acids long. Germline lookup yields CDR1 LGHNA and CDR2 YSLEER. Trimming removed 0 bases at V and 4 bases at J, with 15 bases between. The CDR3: CASSQDSKLEGTEAFF. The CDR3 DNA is TGCGCCAGCAGCCAAGATTCGAAACTCGAGGGCACTGAAGCTTTCTTT.

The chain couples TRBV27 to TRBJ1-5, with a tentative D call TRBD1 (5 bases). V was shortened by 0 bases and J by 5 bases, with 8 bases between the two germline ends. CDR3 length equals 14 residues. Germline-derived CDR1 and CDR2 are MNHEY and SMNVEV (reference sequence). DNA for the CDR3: TGTGCCAGCAGTTTATCCAGGGTTGATCAGCCCCAGCATTTT. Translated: CASSLSRVDQPQHF.

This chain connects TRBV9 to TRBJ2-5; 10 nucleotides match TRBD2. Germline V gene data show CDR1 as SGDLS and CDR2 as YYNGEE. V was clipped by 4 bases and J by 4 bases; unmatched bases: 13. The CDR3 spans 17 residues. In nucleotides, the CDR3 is TGTGCCAGCAGCCCGAGCGGGAGGGCCGGGGTGGGAGAGACCCAGTACTTC. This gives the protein CASSPSGRAGVGETQYF.

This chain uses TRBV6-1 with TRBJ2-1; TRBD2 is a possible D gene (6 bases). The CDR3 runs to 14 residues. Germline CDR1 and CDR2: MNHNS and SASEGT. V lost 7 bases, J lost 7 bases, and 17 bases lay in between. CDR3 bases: TGTGCCAGCACCCCCGGACGGGAGAATAATGAGCAGTTCTTC. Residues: CASTPGRENNEQFF.

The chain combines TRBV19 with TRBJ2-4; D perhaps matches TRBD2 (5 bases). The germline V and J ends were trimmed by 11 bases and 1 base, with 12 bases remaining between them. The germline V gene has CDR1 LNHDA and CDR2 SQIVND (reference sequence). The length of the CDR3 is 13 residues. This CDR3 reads CAHLGSAKNIQYF. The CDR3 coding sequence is TGTGCCCACCTTGGGAGCGCCAAAAACATTCAGTACTTC.

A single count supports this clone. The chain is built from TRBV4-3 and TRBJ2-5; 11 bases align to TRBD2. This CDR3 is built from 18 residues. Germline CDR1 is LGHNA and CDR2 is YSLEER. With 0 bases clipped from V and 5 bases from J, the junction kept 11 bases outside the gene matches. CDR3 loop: CASSQDRASGRLGETQYF. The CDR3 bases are TGCGCCAGCAGCCAAGATAGGGCTAGCGGGAGGCTTGGCGAGACCCAGTACTTC.

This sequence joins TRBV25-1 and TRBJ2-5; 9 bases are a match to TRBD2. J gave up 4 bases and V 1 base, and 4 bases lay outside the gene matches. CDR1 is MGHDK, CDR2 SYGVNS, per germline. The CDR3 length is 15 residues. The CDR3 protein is CASSELAGVSETQYF. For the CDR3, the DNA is TGTGCCAGCAGTGAATTAGCGGGAGTTTCAGAGACCCAGTACTTC. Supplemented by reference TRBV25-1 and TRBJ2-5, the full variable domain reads EADIYQTPRYLVIGTGKKITLECSQTMGHDKMYWYQQDPGMELHLIHYSYGVNSTEKGDLSSESTVSRIRTEHFPLTLESARPSHTSQYLCASSELAGVSETQYFGPGTRLLVL.

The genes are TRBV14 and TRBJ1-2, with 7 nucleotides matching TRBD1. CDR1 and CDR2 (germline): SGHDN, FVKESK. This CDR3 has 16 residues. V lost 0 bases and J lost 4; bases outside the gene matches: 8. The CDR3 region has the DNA TGTGCCAGCAGCCAAGATCTTGGCAGGGGGTCCTATGGCTACACCTTC. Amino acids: CASSQDLGRGSYGYTF.

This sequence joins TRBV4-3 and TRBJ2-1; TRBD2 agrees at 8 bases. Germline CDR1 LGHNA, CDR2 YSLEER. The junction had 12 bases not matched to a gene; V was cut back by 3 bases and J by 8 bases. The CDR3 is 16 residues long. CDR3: CASSQARLAGYHEQFF. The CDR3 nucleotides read TGCGCCAGCAGCCAGGCTCGGTTAGCGGGATACCATGAGCAGTTCTTC.

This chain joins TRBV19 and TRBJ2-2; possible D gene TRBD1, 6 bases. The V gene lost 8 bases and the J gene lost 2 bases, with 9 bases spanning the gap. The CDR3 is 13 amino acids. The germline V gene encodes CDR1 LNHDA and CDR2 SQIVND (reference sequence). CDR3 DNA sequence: TGTGCCAGTGGGGACACAAACACCGGGGAGCTGTTTTTT. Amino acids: CASGDTNTGELFF.

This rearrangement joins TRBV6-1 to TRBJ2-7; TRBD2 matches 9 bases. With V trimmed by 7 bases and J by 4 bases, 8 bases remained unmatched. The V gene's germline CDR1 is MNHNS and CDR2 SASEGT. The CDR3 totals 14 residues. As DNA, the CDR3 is TGTGCCAGCACTCCCCTGCGGGAGGGGTACGAGCAGTACTTC. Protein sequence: CASTPLREGYEQYF.

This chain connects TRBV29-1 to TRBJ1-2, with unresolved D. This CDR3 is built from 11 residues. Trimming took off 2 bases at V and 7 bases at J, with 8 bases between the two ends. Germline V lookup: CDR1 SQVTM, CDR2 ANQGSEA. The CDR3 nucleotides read TGCAGCGTTGAAAGTTATAGTGGCTACACCTTC. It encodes CSVESYSGYTF.

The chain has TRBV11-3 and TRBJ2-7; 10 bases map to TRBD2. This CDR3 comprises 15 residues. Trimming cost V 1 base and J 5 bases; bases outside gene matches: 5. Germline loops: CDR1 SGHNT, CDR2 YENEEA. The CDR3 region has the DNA TGTGCCAGCAGCTTAGGTGGGCTAGCGGGGGACGAGCAGTACTTC. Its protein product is CASSLGGLAGDEQYF.

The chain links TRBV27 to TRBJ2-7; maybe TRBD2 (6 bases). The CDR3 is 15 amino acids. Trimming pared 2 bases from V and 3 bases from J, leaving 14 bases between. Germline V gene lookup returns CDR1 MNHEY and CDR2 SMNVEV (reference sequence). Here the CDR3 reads CASSLNGGILYEQYF. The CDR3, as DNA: TGTGCCAGCAGTTTAAATGGGGGGATACTCTACGAGCAGTACTTC.

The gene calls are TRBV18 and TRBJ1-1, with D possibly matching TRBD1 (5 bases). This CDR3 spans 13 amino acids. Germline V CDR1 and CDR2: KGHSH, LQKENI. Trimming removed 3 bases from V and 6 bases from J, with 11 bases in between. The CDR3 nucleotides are TGTGCCAGCTCACCCGACAGAGGTTCTGAAGCTTTCTTT. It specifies CASSPDRGSEAFF.

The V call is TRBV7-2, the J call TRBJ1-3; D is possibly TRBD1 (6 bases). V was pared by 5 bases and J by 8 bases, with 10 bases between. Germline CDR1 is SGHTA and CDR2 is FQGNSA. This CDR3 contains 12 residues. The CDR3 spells CASSPQGYTIYF. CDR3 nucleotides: TGTGCCAGCAGCCCACAGGGTTACACCATATATTTT. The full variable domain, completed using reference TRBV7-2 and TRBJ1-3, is GAGVSQSPSNKVTEKGKDVELRCDPISGHTALYWYRQSLGQGLEFLIYFQGNSAPDKSGLPSDRFSAERTGGSVSTLTIQRTQQEDSAVYLCASSPQGYTIYFGEGSWLTVV.

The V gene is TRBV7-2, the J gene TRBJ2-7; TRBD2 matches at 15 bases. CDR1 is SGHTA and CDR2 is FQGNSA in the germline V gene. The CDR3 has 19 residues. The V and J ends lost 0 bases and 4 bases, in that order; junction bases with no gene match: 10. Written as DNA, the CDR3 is TGTGCCAGCAGCTTAGCGCGACAGGGACTAGCGGGAGGACGGTACGAGCAGTACTTC. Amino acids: CASSLARQGLAGGRYEQYF. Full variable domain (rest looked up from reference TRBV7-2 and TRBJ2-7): GAGVSQSPSNKVTEKGKDVELRCDPISGHTALYWYRQSLGQGLEFLIYFQGNSAPDKSGLPSDRFSAERTGGSVSTLTIQRTQQEDSAVYLCASSLARQGLAGGRYEQYFGPGTRLTVT.

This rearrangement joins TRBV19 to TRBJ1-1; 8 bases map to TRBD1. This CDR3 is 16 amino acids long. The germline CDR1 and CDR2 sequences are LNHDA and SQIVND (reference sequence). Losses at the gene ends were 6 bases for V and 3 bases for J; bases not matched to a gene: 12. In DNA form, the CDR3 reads TGTGCCAGTAGGAAAAAAGGACAGGGCGTGGACACTGAAGCTTTCTTT. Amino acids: CASRKKGQGVDTEAFF.